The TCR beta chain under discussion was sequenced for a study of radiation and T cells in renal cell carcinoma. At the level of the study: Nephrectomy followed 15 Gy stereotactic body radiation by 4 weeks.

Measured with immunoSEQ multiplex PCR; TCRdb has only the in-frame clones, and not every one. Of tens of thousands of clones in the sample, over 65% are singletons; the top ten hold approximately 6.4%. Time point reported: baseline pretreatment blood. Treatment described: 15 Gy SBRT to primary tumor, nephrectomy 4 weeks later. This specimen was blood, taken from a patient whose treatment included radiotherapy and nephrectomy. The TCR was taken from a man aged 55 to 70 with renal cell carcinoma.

CDR3 residues: CAMAGFSVSTDTQYF. In DNA, the CDR3 is TGTGCCATGGCTGGGTTTTCCGTGAGCACAGATACGCAGTATTTT. The chain uses TRBV2 and TRBJ2-3; D unresolved. Germline loops: CDR1 SNHLY, CDR2 FYNNEI. V shed 10 bases and J shed 0 bases, with 17 bases lying between them. The CDR3 spans 15 residues.